The entry below gives a single T cell receptor (beta chain) sequence along with its context. These data are taken from a study of shared clonotypes between healthy human individuals. Per the germline V gene, CDR1 is SGDLS and CDR2 is YYNGEE. This CDR3 is built from 14 residues. V was cut by 0 bases and J by 4 bases, with 7 bases left in between. Data came from immunoSEQ multiplex PCR; TCRdb stores just in-frame clones and leaves some out. Among hundreds of thousands of clones listed, roughly 95% were seen once. The source material was naive CD4+ T cells sorted from blood. The subset: CD45RA+ positively selected. V gene TRBV9 combines with J gene TRBJ2-2, with D unclear. The TCR originated in a woman in her twenties or thirties in good health. The CDR3 here is CASSVGRSTGELFF. The CDR3 DNA reads as TGTGCCAGCAGCGTAGGCCGGAGCACCGGGGAGCTGTTTTTT.